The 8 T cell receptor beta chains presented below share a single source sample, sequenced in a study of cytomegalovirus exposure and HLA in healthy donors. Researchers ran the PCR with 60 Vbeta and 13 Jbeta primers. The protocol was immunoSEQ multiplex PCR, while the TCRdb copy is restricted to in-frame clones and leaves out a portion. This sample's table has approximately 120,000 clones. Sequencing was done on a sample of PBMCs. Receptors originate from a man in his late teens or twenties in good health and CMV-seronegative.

The CDR3 spells CASRTGTSGRYEQYF. CDR3 bases: TGTGCCAGCAGAACTGGGACTAGCGGGAGGTACGAGCAGTACTTC. This sequence joins TRBV6-1 and TRBJ2-7, with TRBD2 identical over 15 bases. The trim removed 6 bases at V and 4 bases at J, leaving 4 bases unmatched. The germline V gene encodes CDR1 MNHNS and CDR2 SASEGT. The CDR3 runs to 15 residues.

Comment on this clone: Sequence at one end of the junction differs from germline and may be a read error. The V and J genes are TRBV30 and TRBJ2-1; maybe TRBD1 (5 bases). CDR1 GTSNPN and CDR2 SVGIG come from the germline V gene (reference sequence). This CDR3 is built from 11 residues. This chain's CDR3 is CARSVQRGQFF. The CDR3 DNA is TGTGCCCGGAGTGTACAAAGGGGGCAGTTCTTC.

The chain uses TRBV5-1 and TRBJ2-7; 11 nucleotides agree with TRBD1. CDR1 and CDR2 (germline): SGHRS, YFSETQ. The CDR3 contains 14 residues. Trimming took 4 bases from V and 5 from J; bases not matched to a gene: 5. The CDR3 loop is CASSPGTGGNEQYF. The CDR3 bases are TGCGCCAGCAGCCCAGGGACAGGGGGAAACGAGCAGTACTTC.

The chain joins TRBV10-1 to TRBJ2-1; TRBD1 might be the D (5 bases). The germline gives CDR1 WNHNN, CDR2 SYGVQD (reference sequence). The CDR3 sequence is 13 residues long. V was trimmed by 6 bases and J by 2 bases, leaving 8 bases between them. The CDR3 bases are TGCGCCAGCAGCCAGGGAACCTACAATGAGCAGTTCTTC. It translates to CASSQGTYNEQFF.

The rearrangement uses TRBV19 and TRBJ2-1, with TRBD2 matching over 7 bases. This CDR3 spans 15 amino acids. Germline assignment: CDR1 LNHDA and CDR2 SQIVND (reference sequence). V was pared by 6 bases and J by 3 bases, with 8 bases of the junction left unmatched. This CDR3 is CASSPSSGRYNEQFF. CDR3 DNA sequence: TGTGCCAGTAGCCCCTCTAGCGGCCGCTACAATGAGCAGTTCTTC.

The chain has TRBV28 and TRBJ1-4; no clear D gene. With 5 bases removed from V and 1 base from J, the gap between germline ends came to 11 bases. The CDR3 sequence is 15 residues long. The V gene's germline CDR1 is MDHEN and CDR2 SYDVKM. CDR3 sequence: CASSTWSLTNEKLFF. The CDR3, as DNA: TGTGCCAGCAGTACATGGAGCTTAACTAATGAAAAACTGTTTTTT.

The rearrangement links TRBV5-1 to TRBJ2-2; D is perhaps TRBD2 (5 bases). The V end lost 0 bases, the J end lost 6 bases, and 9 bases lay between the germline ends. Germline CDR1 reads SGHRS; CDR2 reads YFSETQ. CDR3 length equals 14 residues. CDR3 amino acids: CASSLGRVAGELFF. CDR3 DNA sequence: TGCGCCAGCAGCTTGGGGCGGGTTGCCGGGGAGCTGTTTTTT.

CDR3 residues: CASSELAGGGNEQFF. The CDR3 DNA follows: TGTGCCAGCAGTGAACTAGCGGGGGGGGGCAATGAGCAGTTCTTC. The chain joins TRBV6-1 to TRBJ2-1, with 12 positions matching TRBD2. Germline values: CDR1 MNHNS, CDR2 SASEGT. With 2 bases clipped from V and 6 bases from J, the junction kept 2 bases outside the gene matches. CDR3 length: 15 residues.